Below, 13 T cell receptor beta chains from the same sample are listed, as sequenced in a study of T cell repertoires in ileal Crohn's disease. Described time point: inflamed ileum from the surgical specimen. Clones were sequenced by immunoSEQ multiplex PCR, and TCRdb holds only the in-frame ones, with some missing. This table holds over 1,500 clones, roughly nine tenths found once. Sequenced material: ileal tissue. The receptor set was obtained from an adult with Crohn's disease.

The V gene is TRBV29-1, the J gene TRBJ2-2; 8 bases are a match to TRBD1. This CDR3 region has 12 residues. Germline trimming cut 7 bases from V and 6 bases from J; bases unmatched to any gene: 4. Looked up from germline, CDR1 is SQVTM and CDR2 is ANQGSEA. CDR3 residues: CSGGQASGELFF. CDR3 DNA: TGCAGCGGGGGACAGGCCTCCGGGGAGCTGTTTTTT.

The chain's CDR3 is CASSSHDRVGGYTF. The CDR3 bases are TGTGCCAGCAGCTCTCACGACCGGGTAGGCGGCTACACCTTC. The chain combines TRBV11-1 with TRBJ1-2; D gene unclear. CDR3 length: 14 amino acids. V was cut by 4 bases and J by 8 bases, with 17 bases left in between. Germline CDR1 is SGHAT and CDR2 is FQDESV (reference sequence).

This clone was recorded only once. V is TRBV11-3 and J is TRBJ2-1; possibly TRBD1 or TRBD2 for D (5 bases each). CDR1 and CDR2 from the germline V gene are SGHNT and YENEEA. Trimming removed 0 bases at V and 0 bases at J, with 12 bases between. The CDR3 length is 17 residues. The CDR3 DNA follows: TGTGCCAGCAGCTTAGATCGGGGCGCGAGCTCCTACAATGAGCAGTTCTTC. It yields the protein CASSLDRGASSYNEQFF.

This chain joins TRBV6-1 and TRBJ1-2, with D perhaps matching TRBD1 (6 bases). The CDR3 is made up of 15 amino acids. V was cut by 0 bases and J by 4 bases, with 12 bases left in between. Germline loops: CDR1 MNHNS, CDR2 SASEGT. The CDR3 region is CASSEAPGTLYGYTF. CDR3 bases: TGTGCCAGCAGTGAAGCGCCCGGGACACTCTATGGCTACACCTTC.

In DNA, the CDR3 is TGTGCCAGCAGCTTAGGTGCGGCGGGAGATACGCAGTATTTT. Amino acid sequence: CASSLGAAGDTQYF. The rearrangement links TRBV11-3 to TRBJ2-3; D perhaps matches TRBD2 (5 bases). CDR3 length equals 14 residues. CDR1 is SGHNT, CDR2 YENEEA, per germline. V lost 1 base to trimming and J lost 5 bases, with 10 bases between them.

The chain carries TRBV2 and TRBJ1-3; a possible D gene is TRBD1 (5 bases). The germline V gene has CDR1 SNHLY and CDR2 FYNNEI. The CDR3 runs to 12 residues. The ends were cut back, 5 bases at V and 8 bases at J, with 10 bases in the middle. CDR3 sequence: CASSKGEYTIYF. CDR3 bases: TGTGCCAGCAGTAAAGGGGAATACACCATATATTTT.

Only one count was recorded for this clone. J is TRBJ1-6 and V is TRBV7-2; 8 bases are a match to TRBD1. The CDR3 extends over 14 amino acids. Germline V lookup: CDR1 SGHTA, CDR2 FQGNSA. V was clipped by 4 bases and J by 8 bases; unmatched bases: 4. The CDR3 DNA follows: TGTGCCAGCAGCTCACTGACAGGGGATTCACCCCTCCACTTT. Translated: CASSSLTGDSPLHF.

This chain joins TRBV5-6 and TRBJ2-3, with 9 positions matching TRBD2. Per the germline V gene, CDR1 is SGHDT and CDR2 is YYEEEE. The CDR3 runs to 16 residues. V shed 3 bases and J 2 bases; nucleotides not matched to a gene: 7. The CDR3 protein is CASSSAGTSNTDTQYF. The CDR3, as DNA: TGTGCCAGCAGCTCGGCCGGGACTAGCAACACAGATACGCAGTATTTT.

CDR3 sequence (DNA): TGCGCCAGCAGCCCCCTAGTGGGGGGCTATGGCTACACCTTC. Protein: CASSPLVGGYGYTF. This chain joins TRBV4-1 and TRBJ1-2, with D possibly matching TRBD1 (5 bases). Germline loops: CDR1 MGHRA, CDR2 YSYEKL. Trimming removed 4 bases at V and 4 bases at J, with 13 bases between. The CDR3 runs to 14 residues.

The chain is built from TRBV7-8 and TRBJ1-5; a possible D gene is TRBD1 (6 bases). Trimming took 5 bases from V and 7 from J, leaving 12 bases between them. The CDR3 runs 13 residues. Germline V gene data show CDR1 as SGHVS and CDR2 as FQNEAQ. The CDR3 bases are TGTGCCAGCAGCCCACGGACAGTCCAGCCCCAGCATTTT. As protein: CASSPRTVQPQHF.

This chain joins TRBV6-6 and TRBJ2-7; unclear D gene. Germline lookup yields CDR1 MNHNY and CDR2 SVGAGI (reference sequence). Trimming took off 8 bases at V and 6 bases at J, with 17 bases between the two ends. The CDR3 totals 13 residues. The CDR3 spells CASHGPGPTEQYF. The CDR3 DNA reads as TGTGCCAGCCACGGACCGGGCCCGACCGAGCAGTACTTC.

V and J are TRBV7-9 and TRBJ1-1; D possibly corresponds to TRBD1 (5 bases). The CDR3 loop spans 12 amino acids. Germline CDR1 SEHNR, CDR2 FQNEAQ (reference sequence). V lost 6 bases to trimming and J lost 11 bases, with 16 bases between them. CDR3 loop: CASSLEADSAFF. DNA for the CDR3: TGTGCCAGCAGTCTAGAGGCTGACAGCGCTTTCTTT.

This clone was observed a handful of times. The rearrangement links TRBV7-2 to TRBJ1-2, with 9 nucleotides matching TRBD1. V shed 5 bases and J 3 bases; nucleotides not matched to a gene: 4. Germline loops: CDR1 SGHTA, CDR2 FQGNSA. CDR3 length: 14 amino acids. The CDR3 reads CASSPGQGYYGYTF. The CDR3 DNA reads TGTGCCAGCAGCCCGGGACAGGGCTACTATGGCTACACCTTC.